These 7 T cell receptor beta chains share one sample of origin, sequenced in a study of control samples from healthy donors and cancer patients. The method was immunoSEQ multiplex PCR; TCRdb's version includes in-frame clones alone and lacks a portion of them. The sample records about 89,000 clones, roughly 86% being singletons. The sequenced sample was blood. The origin of the receptors is a man aged 30 to 39 in good health.

This sequence joins TRBV29-1 and TRBJ1-2, with D hard to call. The germline V and J ends were trimmed by 7 bases and 4 bases, with 19 bases remaining between them. This CDR3 region has 14 residues. Germline CDR1 and CDR2: SQVTM and ANQGSEA. In DNA, the CDR3 is TGCAGCGCTGCGGACCAGAAAAACGCCTATGGCTACACCTTC. This translates into CSAADQKNAYGYTF.

The J gene is TRBJ2-7, the V gene TRBV11-2; a weak D match, TRBD1 (5 bases). This CDR3 contains 17 residues. Germline lookup yields CDR1 SGHAT and CDR2 FQNNGV. V was clipped by 0 bases and J by 2 bases, with 17 bases between them. CDR3 loop: CASSLDGVTANPYEQYV. Here the CDR3 DNA reads TGTGCCAGCAGCTTAGATGGGGTGACAGCTAACCCCTACGAGCAGTACGTC.

The chain joins TRBV4-2 to TRBJ1-2; the D gene is possibly TRBD1 (5 bases). Germline lookup yields CDR1 LGHNA and CDR2 YNFKEQ. V shed 3 bases and J shed 5 bases, with 13 bases lying between them. The CDR3 has 14 residues. CDR3 DNA: TGTGCCAGCAGCCATGGCGGGGGAGATTATGGCTACACCTTC. Its protein is CASSHGGGDYGYTF.

The V and J genes are TRBV6-5 and TRBJ1-2, with 8 bases fitting TRBD1. CDR3 size: 14 residues. J lost 8 bases, V lost 2 bases, and 7 bases had no gene match. Germline values: CDR1 MNHEY, CDR2 SVGAGI. The CDR3 loop is CASSYGDRPGGYTF. As DNA, the CDR3 is TGTGCCAGCAGTTACGGGGACAGGCCCGGCGGCTACACCTTC.

The rearrangement uses TRBV7-9 and TRBJ2-4; tentatively, D is TRBD2 (6 bases). CDR1 SEHNR and CDR2 FQNEAQ come from the germline V gene (reference sequence). This CDR3 is 16 amino acids long. Trimming took off 1 base at V and 5 bases at J, with 15 bases between the two ends. Written as DNA, the CDR3 is TGTGCCAGCAGCTTAGGTGGCCTAGCGAGGGAAAACATTCAGTACTTC. Its translation: CASSLGGLARENIQYF.

The chain joins TRBV4-1 to TRBJ2-2; TRBD1 agrees at 10 bases. Unmatched junction bases numbered 10, after V lost 3 bases and J lost 6 bases. CDR3 length: 17 residues. Looked up from germline, CDR1 is MGHRA and CDR2 is YSYEKL. In DNA form, the CDR3 reads TGCGCCAGCAGCCATACATACGGGACAGGGGATGCCGGGGAGCTGTTTTTT. Translated: CASSHTYGTGDAGELFF.

This clone was observed a single time. The CDR3 loop reads CASSLRLLNTEAFF. The CDR3 DNA follows: TGTGCCAGCAGCTTAAGGCTTCTGAACACTGAAGCTTTCTTT. This chain links TRBV7-9 with TRBJ1-1, with unresolved D. Germline CDR1 SEHNR, CDR2 FQNEAQ (reference sequence). Between the trimmed V and J ends, which lost 2 bases and 0 bases, there was a span of 7 bases. CDR3 length: 14 residues.